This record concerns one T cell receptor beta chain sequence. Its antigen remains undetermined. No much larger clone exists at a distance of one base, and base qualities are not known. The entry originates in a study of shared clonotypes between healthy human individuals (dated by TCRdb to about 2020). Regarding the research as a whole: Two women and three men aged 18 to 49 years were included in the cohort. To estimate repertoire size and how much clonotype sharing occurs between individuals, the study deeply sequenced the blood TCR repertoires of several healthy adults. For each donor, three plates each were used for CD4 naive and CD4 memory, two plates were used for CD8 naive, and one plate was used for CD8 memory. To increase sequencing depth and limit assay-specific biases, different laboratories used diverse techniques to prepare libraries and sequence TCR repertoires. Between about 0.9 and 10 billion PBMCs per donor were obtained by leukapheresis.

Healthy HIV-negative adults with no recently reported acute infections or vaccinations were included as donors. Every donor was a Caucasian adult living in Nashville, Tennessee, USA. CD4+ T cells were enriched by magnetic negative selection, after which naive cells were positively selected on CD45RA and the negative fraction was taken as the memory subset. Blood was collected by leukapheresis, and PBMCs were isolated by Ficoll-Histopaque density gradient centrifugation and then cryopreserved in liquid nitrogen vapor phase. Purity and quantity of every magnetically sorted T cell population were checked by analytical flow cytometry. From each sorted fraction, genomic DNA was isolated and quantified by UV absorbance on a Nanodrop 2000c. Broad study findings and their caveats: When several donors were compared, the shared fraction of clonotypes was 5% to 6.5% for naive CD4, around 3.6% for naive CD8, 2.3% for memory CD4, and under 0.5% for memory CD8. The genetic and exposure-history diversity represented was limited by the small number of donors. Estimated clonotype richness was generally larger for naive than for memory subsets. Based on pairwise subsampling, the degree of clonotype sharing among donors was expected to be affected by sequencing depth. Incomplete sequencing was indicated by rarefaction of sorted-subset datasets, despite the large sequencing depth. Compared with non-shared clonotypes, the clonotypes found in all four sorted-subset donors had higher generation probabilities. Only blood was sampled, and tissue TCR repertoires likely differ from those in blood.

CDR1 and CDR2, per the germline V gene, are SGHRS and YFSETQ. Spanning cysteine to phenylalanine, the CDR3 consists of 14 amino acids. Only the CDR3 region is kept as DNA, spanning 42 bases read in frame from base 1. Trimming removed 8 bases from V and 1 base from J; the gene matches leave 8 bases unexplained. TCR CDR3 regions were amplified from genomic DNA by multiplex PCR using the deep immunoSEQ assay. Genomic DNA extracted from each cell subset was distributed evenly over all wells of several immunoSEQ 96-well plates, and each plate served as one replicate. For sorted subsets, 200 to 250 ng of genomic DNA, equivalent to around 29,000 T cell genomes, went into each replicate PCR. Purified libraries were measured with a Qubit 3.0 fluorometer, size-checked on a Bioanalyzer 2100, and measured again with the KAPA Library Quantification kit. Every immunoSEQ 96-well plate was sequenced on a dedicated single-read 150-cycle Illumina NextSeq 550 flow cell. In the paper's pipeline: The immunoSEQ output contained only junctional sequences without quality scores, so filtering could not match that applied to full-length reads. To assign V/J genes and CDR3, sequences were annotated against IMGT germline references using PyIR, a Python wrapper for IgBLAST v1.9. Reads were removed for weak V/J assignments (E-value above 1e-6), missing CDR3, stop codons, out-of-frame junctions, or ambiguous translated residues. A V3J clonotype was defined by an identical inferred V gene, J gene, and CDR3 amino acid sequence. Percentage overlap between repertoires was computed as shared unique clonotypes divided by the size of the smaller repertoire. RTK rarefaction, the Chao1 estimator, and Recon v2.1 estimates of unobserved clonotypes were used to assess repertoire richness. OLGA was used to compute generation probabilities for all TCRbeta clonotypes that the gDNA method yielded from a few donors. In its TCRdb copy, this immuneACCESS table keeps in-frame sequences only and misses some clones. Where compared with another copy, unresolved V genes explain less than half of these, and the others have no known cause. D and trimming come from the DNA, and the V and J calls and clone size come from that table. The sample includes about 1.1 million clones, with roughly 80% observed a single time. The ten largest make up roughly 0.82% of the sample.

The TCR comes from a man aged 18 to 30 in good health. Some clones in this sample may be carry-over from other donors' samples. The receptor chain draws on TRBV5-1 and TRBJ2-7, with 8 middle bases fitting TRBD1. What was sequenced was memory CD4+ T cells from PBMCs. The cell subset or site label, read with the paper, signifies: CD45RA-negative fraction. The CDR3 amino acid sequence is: CASSKGQGSYEQYF. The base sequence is TGCGCCAGTAGCAAAGGACAGGGTTCCTACGAGCAGTACTTC.